This T cell receptor beta chain was observed in a study of blood T cells in healthy people across ages (dated by TCRdb to between 2014 and 2017). Notes on the research overall: In model experiments, roughly one uniquely barcoded TCR beta cDNA molecule per two T cells was captured by template switching. Age-related changes in TCR beta repertoire diversity were measured in the study by deep sequencing normalized with unique cDNA molecular identifiers. The donors were split into four age groups: young (average 16 years), middle-aged (about 40), aged (over 55) and long-lived (roughly 88). To avoid experimental bias, donors of different ages were randomly spread across the sequencing lanes. The study analyzed two additional independent replicas of 1 million unique cDNA reads from the same blood draw for two donors, one aged 18 to 29 and one aged 80 or older. The study at large found these results: Conclusive comparison of naive and antigen-experienced compartments was prevented by the profiling of bulk unsorted PBMCs. Because the CMV infection status of the donors was unknown, age-related changes in expanded clonotypes may potentially have been confounded. Compared with the aged group, more naive CD4+ T cells, fewer expanded clones and increased TCR diversity were shown by the long-lived group, suggesting age selection. The percentage of naive T cells measured by flow cytometry correlated strongly with observed TCR beta diversity. As age increased, observed TCR beta diversity per million T cells dropped in a roughly linear way, and a significant reduction was already evident by age approximately 40. Estimates of total diversity based on one million sequenced T cells were regarded as lower bounds and as underestimates.

The protocol used for the library was 5' RACE. The data were produced on an Illumina HiSeq 2500. The second PCR ran for roughly 6 to 11 cycles and used a J-beta primer mix along with a sample-barcoded 5' primer. A unique molecular identifier was introduced onto each TCR beta cDNA molecule by a template-switch 5' adaptor carrying 12 random nucleotides. Each sample yielded at least 3 million CDR3-containing paired-end reads. All of the RNA was converted into first-strand cDNA using the Mint cDNA synthesis kit, with a TRBC-specific oligonucleotide serving as the primer. All cDNA was treated with uracil-DNA glycosylase and then went through a first 18-cycle PCR with the universal primers M1SS and BC2_uni_R. In the authors' own workflow: For normalization, 1 million high-quality reads were randomly selected from each sample, with every read carrying a distinct molecular identifier. Instead of being binned into consensus sequences, reads with shared molecular identifiers were discarded. CDR3 identification, clonotype clustering and error correction used MiTCR with a Q25 quality threshold and the strictest error-elimination algorithm. A nonparametric unseen species model using Euler transformation provided a lower-bound estimate of total TCR beta diversity. The public reads were run again by TCRdb, first through fastp at Q25 and then through MiXCR, and only productive beta chains were kept. When rows share a CDR3 protein, they turn into one entry using the most common DNA and genes. TCRdb's processing, not the authors', yielded these V and J calls. The sample contains some 1.5 million distinct CDR3 sequences, about 42% of them found a single time. Around 4% of the sample comes from the top ten.

The donors were roughly 39 Caucasian individuals from Russia, aged roughly 6 to 100 years, who were systemically healthy. Each donor gave ten milliliters of peripheral blood, collected into EDTA-treated Vacutainer tubes. PBMCs were isolated by Ficoll-Paque density-gradient centrifugation, with at least 6.5 million obtained per sample. Total RNA, at least 6 micrograms per sample, was extracted from PBMCs with Trizol reagent. For every donor, flow cytometry on a PBMC aliquot measured the percentage of naive CD45RAhigh/CD27high T cells. Per the germline V gene, SGHRS is the CDR1 and YFSETQ is the CDR2. The CDR3 holds 13 amino acids from the cysteine to the phenylalanine. The kept DNA is CDR3 alone, 39 bases in frame from the first base. Regarding this clonotype: Its binding antigen is unknown. Compared with germline, one end of the junction differs, possibly owing to a read error.

The chain is assembled from TRBV5-1 and TRBJ1-1; a weak D assignment points to TRBD1 (5 bases agree). Sequencing was done on a sample of blood. The clonotype originates from a young woman in good health. The DNA is TGCGTCAGCAGCCAGGGCATGAACACTGAAGCTTTCTTT. Translated, this gives CVSSQGMNTEAFF.